This entry describes one TCR beta chain. These data come from a study of blood T cell repertoires in COVID-19. Study information: Samples of COVID-19 (acute and convalescent) were obtained from the United States, Italy and Spain. The analysed material was cDNA or gDNA that came from T cells, B-cell-depleted T cells, or PBMCs.

Per the original methods: Reference gene primer amplification gave nucleated cell count estimates. The repertoire was sequenced with immunoSEQ multiplex PCR; TCRdb's copy has only in-frame clones and lacks some. The V and J calls and clone size come from that table; D and trimming were worked out from the DNA. The repertoire holds about 170,000 clones, with approximately 92% as singletons. What was sequenced was peripheral blood. The sequence derives from a woman aged 45-60 years with acute or convalescent COVID-19.

The CDR3 here is CAWSSGGAQAFF. CDR3 nucleotide sequence: TGTGCCTGGAGTAGCGGGGGGGCGCAAGCTTTCTTT. The chain couples TRBV30 to TRBJ1-1, with D maybe TRBD1 (6 bases). From germline, CDR1 is GTSNPN and CDR2 SVGIG (reference sequence). Trimming pared 2 bases from V and 9 bases from J, leaving 13 bases between. The CDR3 runs 12 residues.